This TCR beta chain was observed in a study of OX40 agonist ivuxolimab in advanced cancers. CDR1 is ENHRY, CDR2 SYGVKD, per germline. The CDR3 contains 13 residues. V gave up 6 bases and J gave up 0 bases, with 6 bases separating them. Only in-frame clones appear in the TCRdb table, and some are missing; sequencing was by immunoSEQ multiplex PCR. The sample shows around 70,000 clones, about 85% of them seen only once. This clone rates as medium-sized (0.01 to 0.1%). The same CDR3 arises from other DNA sequences in this sample as well. V and J are TRBV10-3 and TRBJ1-3, with D possibly matching TRBD1 (6 bases). The specimen was CD4+ or CD8+ T cells sorted from blood, collected in a trial of the OX40 agonist ivuxolimab. This receptor was identified in an adult with an advanced solid tumor such as melanoma, head and neck, liver or kidney cancer. Written as DNA, the CDR3 is TGTGCCATCAGGGACAGCTCTGGAAACACCATATATTTT. Translation gives CAIRDSSGNTIYF.